This T cell receptor beta chain was identified in a study of identifying expanded T cells in peripheral blood. Germline V CDR1 and CDR2: SGHTA, FQGNSA. The V and J ends lost 2 bases and 2 bases respectively, with 12 bases between them. This CDR3 spans 15 amino acids. Sequenced by immunoSEQ multiplex PCR; TCRdb stores in-frame clones only, minus some. The sample lists about 110,000 clones; approximately 90% were seen once. This TCR came from a person aged 18 to 75 in good health. The rearrangement uses TRBV7-2 and TRBJ1-1, with unresolved D. The sample taken for sequencing was blood. CDR3 nucleotide sequence: TGTGCCAGCAGCTTATTGGGTCCTCGAAACACTGAAGCTTTCTTT. This codes for CASSLLGPRNTEAFF.